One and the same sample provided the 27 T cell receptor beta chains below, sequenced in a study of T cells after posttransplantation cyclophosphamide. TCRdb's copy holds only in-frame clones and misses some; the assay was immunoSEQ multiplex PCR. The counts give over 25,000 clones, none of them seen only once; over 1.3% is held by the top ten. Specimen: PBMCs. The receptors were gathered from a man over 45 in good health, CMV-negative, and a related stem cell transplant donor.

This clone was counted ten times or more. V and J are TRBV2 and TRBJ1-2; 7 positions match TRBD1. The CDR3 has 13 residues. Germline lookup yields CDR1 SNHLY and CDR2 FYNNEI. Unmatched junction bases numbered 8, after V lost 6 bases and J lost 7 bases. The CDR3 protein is CASRPDRAPGYTF. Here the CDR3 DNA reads TGTGCCAGCAGACCAGACAGGGCCCCTGGCTACACCTTC.

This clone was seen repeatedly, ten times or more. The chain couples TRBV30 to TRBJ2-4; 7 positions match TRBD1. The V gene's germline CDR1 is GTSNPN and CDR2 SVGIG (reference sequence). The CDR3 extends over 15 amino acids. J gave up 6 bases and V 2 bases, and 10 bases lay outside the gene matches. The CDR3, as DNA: TGTGCCTGGAGTTTAACCGGGACAGTATTAAACATTCAGTACTTC. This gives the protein CAWSLTGTVLNIQYF.

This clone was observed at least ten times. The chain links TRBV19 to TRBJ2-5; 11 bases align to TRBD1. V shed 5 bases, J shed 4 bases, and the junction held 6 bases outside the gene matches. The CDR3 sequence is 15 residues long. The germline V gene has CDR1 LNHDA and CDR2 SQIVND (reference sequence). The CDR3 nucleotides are TGTGCCAGTAGTGAAGGACAGGGGGCTGGAGAGACCCAGTACTTC. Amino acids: CASSEGQGAGETQYF.

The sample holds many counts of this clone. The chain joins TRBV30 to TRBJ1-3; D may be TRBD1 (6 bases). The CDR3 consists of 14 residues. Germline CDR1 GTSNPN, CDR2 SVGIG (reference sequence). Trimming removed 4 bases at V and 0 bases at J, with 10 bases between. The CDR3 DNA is TGTGCCTGGAAGCGGGGACACTCTGGAAACACCATATATTTT. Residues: CAWKRGHSGNTIYF.

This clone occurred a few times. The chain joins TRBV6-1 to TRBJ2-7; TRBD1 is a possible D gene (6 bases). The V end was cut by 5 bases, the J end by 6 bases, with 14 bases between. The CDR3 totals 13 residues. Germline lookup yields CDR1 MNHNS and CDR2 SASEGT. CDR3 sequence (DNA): TGTGCCAGCAGTACTACAGGGCGCGGCGAGCAGTACTTC. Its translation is CASSTTGRGEQYF.

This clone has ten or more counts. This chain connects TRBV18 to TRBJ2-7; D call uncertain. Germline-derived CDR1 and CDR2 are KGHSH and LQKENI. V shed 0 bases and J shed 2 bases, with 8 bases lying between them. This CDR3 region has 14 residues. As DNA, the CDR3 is TGTGCCAGCTCACCACCGGGCTCCCCCTACGAGCAGTACTTC. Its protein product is CASSPPGSPYEQYF.

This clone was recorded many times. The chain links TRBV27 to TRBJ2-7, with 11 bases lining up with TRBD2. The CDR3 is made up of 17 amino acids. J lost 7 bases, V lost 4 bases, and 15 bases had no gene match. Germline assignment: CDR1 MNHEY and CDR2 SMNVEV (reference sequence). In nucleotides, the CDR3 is TGTGCCAGCAGTTCTTCCTCGTCTAGCGGGAGGTTTAATGAGCAGTACTTC. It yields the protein CASSSSSSSGRFNEQYF.

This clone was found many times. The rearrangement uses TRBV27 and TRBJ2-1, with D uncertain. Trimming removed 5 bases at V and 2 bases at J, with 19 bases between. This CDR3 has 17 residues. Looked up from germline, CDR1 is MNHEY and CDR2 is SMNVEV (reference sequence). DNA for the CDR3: TGTGCCAGCAGTCCCCGGAGTAGATCCTCCCCCTACAATGAGCAGTTCTTC. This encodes CASSPRSRSSPYNEQFF.

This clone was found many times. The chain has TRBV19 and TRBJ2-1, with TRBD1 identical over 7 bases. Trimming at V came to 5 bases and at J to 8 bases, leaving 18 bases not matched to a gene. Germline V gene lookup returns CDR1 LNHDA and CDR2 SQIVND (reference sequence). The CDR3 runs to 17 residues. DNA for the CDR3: TGTGCCAGTAGTCAGAACCCCGGACAGGCTATAGTCGATGAGCAGTTCTTC. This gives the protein CASSQNPGQAIVDEQFF.

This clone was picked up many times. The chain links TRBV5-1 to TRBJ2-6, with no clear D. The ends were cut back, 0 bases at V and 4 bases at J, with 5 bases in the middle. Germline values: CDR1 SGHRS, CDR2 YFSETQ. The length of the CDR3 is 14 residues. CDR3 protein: CASSLAVGANVLTF. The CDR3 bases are TGCGCCAGCAGCTTGGCCGTGGGGGCCAACGTCCTGACTTTC. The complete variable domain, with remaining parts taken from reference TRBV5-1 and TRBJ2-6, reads KAGVTQTPRYLIKTRGQQVTLSCSPISGHRSVSWYQQTPGQGLQFLFEYFSETQRNKGNFPGRFSGRQFSNSRSEMNVSTLELGDSALYLCASSLAVGANVLTFGAGSRLTVL.

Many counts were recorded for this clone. CDR3 region: CASIGQGANTEAFF. The CDR3 nucleotides read TGTGCCAGCATCGGACAGGGGGCAAACACTGAAGCTTTCTTT. The V call is TRBV5-6, the J call TRBJ1-1; TRBD1 agrees at 11 bases. The CDR3 is 14 residues long. Germline V CDR1 and CDR2: SGHDT, YYEEEE. Trimming cost V 6 bases and J 2 bases; bases outside gene matches: 3.

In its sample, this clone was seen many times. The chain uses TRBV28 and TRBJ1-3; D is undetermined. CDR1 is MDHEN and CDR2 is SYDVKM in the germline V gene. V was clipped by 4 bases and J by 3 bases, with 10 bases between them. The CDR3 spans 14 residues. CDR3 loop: CASSSFGSGNTIYF. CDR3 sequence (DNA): TGTGCCAGCAGTTCCTTCGGGAGTGGAAACACCATATATTTT.

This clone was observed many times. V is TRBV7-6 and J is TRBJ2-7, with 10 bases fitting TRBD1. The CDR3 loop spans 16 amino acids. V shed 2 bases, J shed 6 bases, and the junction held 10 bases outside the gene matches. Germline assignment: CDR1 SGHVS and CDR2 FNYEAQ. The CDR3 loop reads CASSLPGQGRLGEQYF. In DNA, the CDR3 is TGTGCCAGCAGCTTACCGGGACAGGGGCGGTTGGGCGAGCAGTACTTC.

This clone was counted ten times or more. CDR3 in amino acids: CASSLDYYNEQFF. Written as DNA, the CDR3 is TGTGCCAGCAGCTTAGACTATTACAATGAGCAGTTCTTC. The genes are TRBV11-3 and TRBJ2-1; D gene uncertain. Trimming removed 0 bases from V and 4 bases from J, with 4 bases in between. The CDR3 is 13 amino acids. The germline V gene has CDR1 SGHNT and CDR2 YENEEA.

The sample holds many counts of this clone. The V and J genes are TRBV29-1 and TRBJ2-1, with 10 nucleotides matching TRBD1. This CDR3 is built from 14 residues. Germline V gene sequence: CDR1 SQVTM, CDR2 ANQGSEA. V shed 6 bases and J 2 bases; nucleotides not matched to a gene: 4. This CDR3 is CSVSGQGAYNEQFF. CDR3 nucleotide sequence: TGCAGCGTCTCTGGACAGGGGGCCTACAATGAGCAGTTCTTC.

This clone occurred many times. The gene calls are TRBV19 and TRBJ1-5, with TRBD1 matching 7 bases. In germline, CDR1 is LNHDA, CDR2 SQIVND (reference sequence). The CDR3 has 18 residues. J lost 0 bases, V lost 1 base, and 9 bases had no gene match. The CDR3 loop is CASSIGRTGGYSNQPQHF. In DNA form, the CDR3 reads TGTGCCAGTAGTATAGGGAGGACAGGCGGATATAGCAATCAGCCCCAGCATTTT.

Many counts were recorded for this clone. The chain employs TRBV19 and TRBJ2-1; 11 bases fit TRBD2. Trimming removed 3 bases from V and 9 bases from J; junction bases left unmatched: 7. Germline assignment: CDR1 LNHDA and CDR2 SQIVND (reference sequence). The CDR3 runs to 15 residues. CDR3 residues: CASSMGTSGSSEQFF. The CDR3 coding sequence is TGTGCCAGTAGTATGGGCACTAGCGGGAGTAGTGAGCAGTTCTTC.

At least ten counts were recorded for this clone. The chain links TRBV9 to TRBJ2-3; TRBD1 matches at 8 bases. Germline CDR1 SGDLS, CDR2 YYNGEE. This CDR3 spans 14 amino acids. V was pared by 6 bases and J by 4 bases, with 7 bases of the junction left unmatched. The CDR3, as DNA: TGTGCCAGCAAGCAGGGGGCTACATCAGATACGCAGTATTTT. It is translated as CASKQGATSDTQYF. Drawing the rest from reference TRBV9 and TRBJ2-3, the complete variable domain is DSGVTQTPKHLITATGQRVTLRCSPRSGDLSVYWYQQSLDQGLQFLIQYYNGEERAKGNILERFSAQQFPDLHSELNLSSLELGDSALYFCASKQGATSDTQYFGPGTRLTVL.

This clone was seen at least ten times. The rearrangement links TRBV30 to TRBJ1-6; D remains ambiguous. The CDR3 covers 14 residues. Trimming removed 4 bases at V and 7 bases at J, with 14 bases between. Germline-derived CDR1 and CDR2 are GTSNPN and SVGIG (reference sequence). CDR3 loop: CAWISGRLNSPLHF. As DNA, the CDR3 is TGTGCCTGGATTTCCGGCAGGCTAAATTCACCCCTCCACTTT. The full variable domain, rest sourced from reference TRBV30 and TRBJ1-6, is SQTIHQWPATLVQPVGSPLSLECTVEGTSNPNLYWYRQAAGRGLQLLFYSVGIGQISSEVPQNLSASRPQDRQFILSSKKLLLSDSGFYLCAWISGRLNSPLHFGNGTRLTVT.

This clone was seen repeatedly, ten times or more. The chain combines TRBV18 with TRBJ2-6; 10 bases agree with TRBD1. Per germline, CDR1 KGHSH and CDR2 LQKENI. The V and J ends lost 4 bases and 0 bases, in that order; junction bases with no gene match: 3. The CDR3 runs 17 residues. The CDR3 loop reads CASSLGQGSSGANVLTF. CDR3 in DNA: TGTGCCAGCTCACTGGGACAGGGGAGCTCTGGGGCCAACGTCCTGACTTTC.

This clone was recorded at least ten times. The CDR3 loop is CASTSLRGSNQPQHF. CDR3 in DNA: TGTGCCAGCACAAGCCTCAGGGGGAGCAATCAGCCCCAGCATTTT. The chain is built from TRBV7-2 and TRBJ1-5; TRBD1 matches 7 bases. Trimming took 7 bases from V and 1 from J; bases not matched to a gene: 7. The CDR3 contains 15 residues. CDR1 is SGHTA, CDR2 FQGNSA, per germline. Together with reference TRBV7-2 and TRBJ1-5, the CDR3 gives the full variable domain: GAGVSQSPSNKVTEKGKDVELRCDPISGHTALYWYRQSLGQGLEFLIYFQGNSAPDKSGLPSDRFSAERTGGSVSTLTIQRTQQEDSAVYLCASTSLRGSNQPQHFGDGTRLSIL.

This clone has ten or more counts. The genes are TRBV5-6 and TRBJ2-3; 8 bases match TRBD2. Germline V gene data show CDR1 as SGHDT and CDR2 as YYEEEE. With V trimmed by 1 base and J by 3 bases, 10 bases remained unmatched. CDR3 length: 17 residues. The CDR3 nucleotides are TGTGCCAGCAGCTTGTATCATCGGGGGGGAGGGACAGATACGCAGTATTTT. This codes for CASSLYHRGGGTDTQYF.

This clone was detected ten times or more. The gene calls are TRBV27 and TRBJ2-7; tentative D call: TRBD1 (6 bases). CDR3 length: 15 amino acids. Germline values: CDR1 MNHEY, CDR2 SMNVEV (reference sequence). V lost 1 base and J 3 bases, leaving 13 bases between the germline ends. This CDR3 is CASSLYLRTDYEQYF. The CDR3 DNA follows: TGTGCCAGCAGTTTATATCTCAGGACAGACTACGAGCAGTACTTC.

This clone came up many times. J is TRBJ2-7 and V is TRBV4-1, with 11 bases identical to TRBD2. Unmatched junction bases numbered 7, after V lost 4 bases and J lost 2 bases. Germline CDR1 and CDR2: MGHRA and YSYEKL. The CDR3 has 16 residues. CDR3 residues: CASSPLGTSGPYEQYF. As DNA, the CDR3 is TGCGCCAGCAGCCCTCTTGGGACTAGCGGACCCTACGAGCAGTACTTC.

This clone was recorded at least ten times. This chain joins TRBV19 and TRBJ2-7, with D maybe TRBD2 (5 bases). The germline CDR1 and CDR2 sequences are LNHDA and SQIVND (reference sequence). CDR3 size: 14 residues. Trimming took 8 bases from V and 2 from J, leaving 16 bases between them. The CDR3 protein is CASSEGWSTYEQYF. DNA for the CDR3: TGTGCCAGTTCCGAGGGTTGGTCGACCTACGAGCAGTACTTC. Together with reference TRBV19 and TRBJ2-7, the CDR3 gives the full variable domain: DGGITQSPKYLFRKEGQNVTLSCEQNLNHDAMYWYRQDPGQGLRLIYYSQIVNDFQKGDIAEGYSVSREKKESFPLTVTSAQKNPTAFYLCASSEGWSTYEQYFGPGTRLTVT.

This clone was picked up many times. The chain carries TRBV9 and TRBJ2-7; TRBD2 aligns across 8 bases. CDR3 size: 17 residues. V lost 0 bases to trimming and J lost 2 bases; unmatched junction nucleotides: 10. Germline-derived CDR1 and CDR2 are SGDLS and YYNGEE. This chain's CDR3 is CASSVGGDIGRAYEQYF. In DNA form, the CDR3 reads TGTGCCAGCAGCGTAGGAGGGGACATCGGGAGGGCCTACGAGCAGTACTTC.

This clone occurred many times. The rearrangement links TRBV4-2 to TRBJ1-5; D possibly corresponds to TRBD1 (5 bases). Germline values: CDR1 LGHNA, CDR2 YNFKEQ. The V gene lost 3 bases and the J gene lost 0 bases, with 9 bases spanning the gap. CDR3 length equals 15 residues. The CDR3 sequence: CASSQTAYSNQPQHF. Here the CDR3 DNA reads TGTGCCAGCAGCCAGACAGCCTATAGCAATCAGCCCCAGCATTTT.